This passage covers 26 T cell receptor beta chains from one sample sequenced in a study of identical twins. In TCRdb, the 5' RACE reads were re-called with MiXCR into one record per CDR3 protein. The table lists some 20,000 distinct CDR3 sequences, less than 70% of them singletons. Material for sequencing was memory (CD45RO+) T cells sorted from blood. The receptors here all came from a woman aged 18-30 years in good health. This table probably holds off-target reads from a library built for another chain.

This clonotype has a handful of counts. The rearrangement joins TRBV15 to TRBJ2-3, with D hard to call. Germline CDR1 LNHNV, CDR2 YYDKDF (reference sequence). This CDR3 has 11 amino acids. Between the trimmed V and J ends, which lost 9 bases and 5 bases, there was a span of 9 bases. Here the CDR3 DNA reads TGTGCCACTAAGCAGCGAGATACGCAGTATTTT. Translation gives CATKQRDTQYF.

V is TRBV7-2 and J is TRBJ1-1; 11 nucleotides agree with TRBD1. Trimming at V came to 1 base and at J to 4 bases, leaving 2 bases not matched to a gene. CDR1 is SGHTA and CDR2 is FQGNSA in the germline V gene. CDR3 length equals 15 residues. CDR3 sequence reads: CASSLDGTGGTEAFF. Written as DNA, the CDR3 is TGTGCCAGCAGCTTAGATGGGACAGGGGGCACTGAAGCTTTCTTT.

This clonotype was seen only a few times. The J gene is TRBJ2-7, the V gene TRBV12-3 or TRBV12-4, with TRBD2 matching 8 bases. Germline trimming cut 4 bases from V and 0 bases from J; bases unmatched to any gene: 5. This CDR3 spans 15 amino acids. CDR3 sequence: CASSSGLVGSYEQYF. In DNA form, the CDR3 reads TGTGCCAGCAGTTCGGGACTAGTGGGCTCCTACGAGCAGTACTTC.

Comments on this clonotype: The missing conserved phenylalanine or tryptophan at the end of this CDR3 makes a read error likely. The chain links TRBV7-2 to TRBJ2-2; perhaps TRBD2 as D (5 bases). The germline V and J ends were trimmed by 0 bases and 0 bases, with 8 bases remaining between them. Germline values: CDR1 SGHTA, CDR2 FQGNSA. There are 16 residues in the CDR3. Here the CDR3 DNA reads TGTGCCAGCAGCTTAGCTGGAGGAGCGAACACCGGGGAGCTGTTTTAT. Residues: CASSLAGGANTGELFY.

J is TRBJ2-1 and V is TRBV2; D is possibly TRBD1 (7 bases). The V gene's germline CDR1 is SNHLY and CDR2 FYNNEI. This CDR3 has 19 amino acids. Trimming left V 9 bases short and J 2 bases short, with 29 bases between. CDR3 in amino acids: CASKEVGRLTGIAYNEQFF. CDR3 coding DNA: TGTGCCAGTAAAGAAGTCGGGAGACTGACAGGGATCGCCTACAATGAGCAGTTCTTC.

The rearrangement joins TRBV5-1 to TRBJ2-3; D is unresolved. The CDR3 is 12 residues long. In germline, CDR1 is SGHRS, CDR2 YFSETQ. V was cut by 4 bases and J by 2 bases, with 5 bases left in between. The CDR3 nucleotides read TGCGCCAGCAGCCAACCCACAGATACGCAGTATTTT. Its translation is CASSQPTDTQYF. The whole variable domain, remainder taken from reference TRBV5-1 and TRBJ2-3, is KAGVTQTPRYLIKTRGQQVTLSCSPISGHRSVSWYQQTPGQGLQFLFEYFSETQRNKGNFPGRFSGRQFSNSRSEMNVSTLELGDSALYLCASSQPTDTQYFGPGTRLTVL.

The chain combines TRBV12-3 or TRBV12-4 with TRBJ2-7, with TRBD1 matching 7 bases. The V gene end was trimmed by 5 bases and the J gene end by 5 bases; junction bases not matched to a gene: 9. This CDR3 has 14 residues. The CDR3 loop reads CASSMRQGSNEQYF. The CDR3 coding sequence is TGTGCCAGCAGTATGCGACAGGGCAGCAACGAGCAGTACTTC.

This clonotype showed up just a few times. J is TRBJ2-7 and V is TRBV6-2 or TRBV6-3; D not resolved. Trimming pared 7 bases from V and 3 bases from J, leaving 16 bases between. The CDR3 sequence is 14 residues long. Looked up from germline, CDR1 is MNHEY and CDR2 is SVGEGT. CDR3 in amino acids: CASNHDGINYEQYF. In nucleotides, the CDR3 is TGTGCCAGCAATCACGATGGCATAAACTACGAGCAGTACTTC.

V is TRBV29-1 and J is TRBJ1-2, with 9 positions matching TRBD1. Unmatched junction bases numbered 4, after V lost 1 base and J lost 1 base. The germline gives CDR1 SQVTM, CDR2 ANQGSEA. CDR3 size: 15 residues. The DNA for the CDR3 is TGCAGCGTTGAAGGGACAGGGGCAAGTAACTATGGCTACACCTTC. Translating it yields CSVEGTGASNYGYTF.

The DNA of the CDR3 is TGTGCCAGCAGTCGGGACTGGCAAGAGACCCAGTACTTC. Protein: CASSRDWQETQYF. The chain combines TRBV12-3 or TRBV12-4 with TRBJ2-5; possible D gene TRBD2, 6 bases. The CDR3 has 13 amino acids. Between the trimmed V and J ends, which lost 5 bases and 2 bases, there was a span of 9 bases.

This clonotype has a handful of counts. The genes are TRBV4-1 and TRBJ2-7; possibly TRBD2 for D (5 bases). The CDR3 runs 13 residues. Trimming cost V 4 bases and J 4 bases, with 11 bases left between them. Germline CDR1 and CDR2: MGHRA and YSYEKL. The CDR3 is CASSRLVAYEQYF. The CDR3 DNA is TGCGCCAGCAGCCGGCTGGTAGCGTACGAGCAGTACTTC.

The chain recombines TRBV12-3 or TRBV12-4 with TRBJ2-7; TRBD1 matches 8 bases. Unmatched junction bases numbered 8, after V lost 5 bases and J lost 5 bases. The CDR3 contains 14 residues. CDR3 protein: CASSTRQGTDEQYF. As DNA, the CDR3 is TGTGCCAGCAGTACCAGACAGGGGACCGACGAGCAGTACTTC.

Within the sample, this clonotype is medium-sized. The V gene is TRBV2, the J gene TRBJ2-3; perhaps TRBD2 as D (6 bases). CDR3 length equals 13 residues. Trimming took off 6 bases at V and 3 bases at J, with 10 bases between the two ends. The V gene's germline CDR1 is SNHLY and CDR2 FYNNEI. CDR3 coding DNA: TGTGCCAGCAGCGGGGACTTTACAGATACGCAGTATTTT. Translation gives CASSGDFTDTQYF.

The chain carries TRBV19 and TRBJ2-1, with 8 bases aligning to TRBD1. CDR1 is LNHDA, CDR2 SQIVND, per germline (reference sequence). The CDR3 length is 14 residues. With 10 bases clipped from V and 1 base from J, the junction kept 6 bases outside the gene matches. CDR3 residues: CATRTGGSYNEQFF. The CDR3 DNA follows: TGTGCCACACGTACAGGGGGATCCTACAATGAGCAGTTCTTC. Variable domain in full (rest from reference TRBV19 and TRBJ2-1): DGGITQSPKYLFRKEGQNVTLSCEQNLNHDAMYWYRQDPGQGLRLIYYSQIVNDFQKGDIAEGYSVSREKKESFPLTVTSAQKNPTAFYLCATRTGGSYNEQFFGPGTRLTVL.

This chain links TRBV20-1 with TRBJ1-5; 7 positions match TRBD1. After removal of 5 bases from V and 0 bases from J, the junction contained 4 bases not matched to a gene. Germline loops: CDR1 DFQATT, CDR2 SNEGSKA (reference sequence). CDR3 length equals 14 residues. The CDR3 reads CSARQGYSNQPQHF. The CDR3 nucleotides read TGCAGTGCTCGACAGGGCTATAGCAATCAGCCCCAGCATTTT.

The chain couples TRBV29-1 to TRBJ2-2, with D tentatively TRBD2 (5 bases). The germline V gene has CDR1 SQVTM and CDR2 ANQGSEA. This CDR3 region has 13 residues. The ends were cut back, 4 bases at V and 6 bases at J, with 12 bases in the middle. CDR3 bases: TGCAGCGTTGTGAAAAACGGGGCCGGGGAGCTGTTTTTT. Residues: CSVVKNGAGELFF.

This clonotype is classed as medium-sized. The chain links TRBV7-2 to TRBJ1-2, with D unclear. The CDR3 is made up of 14 amino acids. Germline assignment: CDR1 SGHTA and CDR2 FQGNSA. The V end was cut by 5 bases, the J end by 3 bases, with 13 bases between. The CDR3 loop is CASSPGEQYYGYTF. CDR3 nucleotides: TGTGCCAGCAGCCCCGGGGAACAGTACTATGGCTACACCTTC.

The chain has TRBV12-3 or TRBV12-4 and TRBJ2-1, with TRBD2 as a possible D gene (5 bases). V shed 5 bases and J shed 5 bases, with 7 bases lying between them. The CDR3 runs 12 residues. CDR3 loop: CASSKRNNEQFF. Written as DNA, the CDR3 is TGTGCCAGCAGTAAGCGGAACAATGAGCAGTTCTTC.

The rearrangement joins TRBV7-2 to TRBJ2-3; D unresolved. The CDR3 sequence is 15 residues long. V lost 2 bases, J lost 3 bases, and 12 bases lay in between. CDR1 is SGHTA and CDR2 is FQGNSA in the germline V gene. CDR3: CASSLPSPRTDTQYF. In nucleotides, the CDR3 is TGTGCCAGCAGCTTACCAAGTCCCAGAACAGATACGCAGTATTTT.

The V call is TRBV6-2 or TRBV6-3, the J call TRBJ1-2, with D uncertain. This CDR3 is built from 13 residues. With 2 bases removed from V and 3 bases from J, the gap between germline ends came to 7 bases. Per germline, CDR1 MNHEY and CDR2 SVGEGT. The CDR3 here is CASSYEAYYGYTF. The CDR3 coding sequence is TGTGCCAGCAGTTACGAGGCATACTATGGCTACACCTTC.

This clonotype was seen a handful of times. This chain joins TRBV12-3 or TRBV12-4 and TRBJ1-4; no clear D gene. The CDR3 has 13 residues. The V and J ends lost 5 bases and 7 bases respectively, with 11 bases between them. CDR3 nucleotide sequence: TGTGCCAGCAGTGTGTTACGAGGTGAAAAACTGTTTTTT. It specifies CASSVLRGEKLFF.

This clonotype was seen just once. The chain combines TRBV29-1 with TRBJ1-1; D not certain. Germline CDR1 SQVTM, CDR2 ANQGSEA. Trimming removed 0 bases at V and 10 bases at J, with 15 bases between. The CDR3 consists of 13 residues. For the CDR3, the DNA is TGCAGCGTTGAAGATTTGAGGGTCCCCGGAGCTTTCTTT. Encoded protein: CSVEDLRVPGAFF.

The J gene is TRBJ2-1, the V gene TRBV29-1, with a tentative D call TRBD1 (5 bases). CDR1 is SQVTM, CDR2 ANQGSEA, per germline. Trimming removed 7 bases at V and 3 bases at J, with 13 bases between. The CDR3 is 13 residues long. DNA of the CDR3: TGCAGCGCCACCGACAGCTACTACAATGAGCAGTTCTTC. The encoded protein is CSATDSYYNEQFF.

This sequence joins TRBV19 and TRBJ2-7; TRBD1 agrees at 7 bases. The ends lost 6 bases at V and 5 bases at J; junction bases unmatched: 10. The germline CDR1 and CDR2 sequences are LNHDA and SQIVND (reference sequence). The CDR3 contains 14 residues. The CDR3 loop is CASRMGQPGDEQYF. The CDR3 DNA reads TGTGCCAGTAGGATGGGACAGCCAGGCGACGAGCAGTACTTC.

The J gene is TRBJ2-7, the V gene TRBV27; 7 positions match TRBD2. J lost 7 bases, V lost 8 bases, and 17 bases had no gene match. The CDR3 totals 15 residues. The germline gives CDR1 MNHEY, CDR2 SMNVEV (reference sequence). The CDR3 is CASRRGLSGKEEQYF. CDR3 sequence (DNA): TGTGCCAGCCGGAGGGGACTATCGGGGAAGGAGGAGCAGTACTTC.

This clonotype was picked up one time. The J gene is TRBJ1-1, the V gene TRBV11-2; D not resolved. The CDR3 is made up of 15 amino acids. Germline CDR1 is SGHAT and CDR2 is FQNNGV. The V gene lost 4 bases and the J gene lost 1 base, with 13 bases spanning the gap. CDR3 DNA sequence: TGTGCCAGCAGCTCATTCAAGGACGGGAACACTGAAGCTTTCTTT. This sequence encodes CASSSFKDGNTEAFF.